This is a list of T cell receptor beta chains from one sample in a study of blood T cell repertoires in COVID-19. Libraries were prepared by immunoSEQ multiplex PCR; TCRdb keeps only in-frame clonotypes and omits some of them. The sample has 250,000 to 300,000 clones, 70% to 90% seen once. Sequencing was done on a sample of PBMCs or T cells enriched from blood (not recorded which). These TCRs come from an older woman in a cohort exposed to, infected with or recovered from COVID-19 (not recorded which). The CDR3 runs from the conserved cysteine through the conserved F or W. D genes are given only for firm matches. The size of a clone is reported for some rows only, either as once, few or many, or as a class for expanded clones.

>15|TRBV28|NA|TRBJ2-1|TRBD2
CASSPSGMGYNEQFF
TGTGCCAGCAGTCCTAGCGGGATGGGATACAATGAGCAGTTCTTC
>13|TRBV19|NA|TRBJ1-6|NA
CASTQGMDSPLHF
TGTGCCAGTACCCAGGGGATGGATTCACCCCTCCACTTT
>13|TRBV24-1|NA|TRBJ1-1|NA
CATRSSSNTEAFF
TGTGCCACCAGGAGTTCTTCGAACACTGAAGCTTTCTTT
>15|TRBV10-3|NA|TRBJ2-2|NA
CAISGRGASSGELFF
TGTGCCATCAGTGGACGGGGGGCGTCGTCCGGGGAGCTGTTTTTT
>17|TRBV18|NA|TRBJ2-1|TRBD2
CASSPPVGGDSYNEQFF
TGTGCCAGCTCACCACCGGTCGGGGGGGACTCCTACAATGAGCAGTTCTTC
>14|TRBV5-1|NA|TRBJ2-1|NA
CASTFALRENEQFF
TGCGCCAGCACCTTTGCCCTTCGGGAGAATGAGCAGTTCTTC
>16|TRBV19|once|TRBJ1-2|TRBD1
CASSTPGQGENEGYTF
TGTGCCAGTAGCACCCCCGGACAGGGCGAGAATGAAGGCTACACCTTC
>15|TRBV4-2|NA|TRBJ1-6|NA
CASSQDRTVNSPLHF
TGTGCCAGCAGCCAGGACCGGACAGTGAATTCACCCCTCCACTTT
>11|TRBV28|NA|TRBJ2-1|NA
CATWFRGEQFF
TGTGCCACCTGGTTCCGAGGTGAGCAGTTCTTC
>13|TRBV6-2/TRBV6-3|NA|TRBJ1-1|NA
CASSYGAIIEAFF
TGTGCCAGCAGTTACGGGGCTATTATAGAAGCTTTCTTT
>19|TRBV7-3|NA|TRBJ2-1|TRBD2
CASSSRLGLADPPYNEQFF
TGTGCCAGCAGCTCACGCTTAGGACTAGCGGACCCCCCCTACAATGAGCAGTTCTTC
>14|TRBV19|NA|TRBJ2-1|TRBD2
CASSASGTYNEQFF
TGTGCCAGTAGCGCTAGCGGAACCTACAATGAGCAGTTCTTC
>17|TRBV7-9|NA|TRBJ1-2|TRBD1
CASSLRAGTGNVYGYTF
TGTGCCAGCAGTTTAAGGGCCGGGACAGGCAACGTCTATGGCTACACCTTC
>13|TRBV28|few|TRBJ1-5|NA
CASQTYSNQPQHF
TGTGCCAGCCAAACCTATAGCAATCAGCCCCAGCATTTT
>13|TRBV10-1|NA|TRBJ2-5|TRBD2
CASSGGPGGTQYF
TGCGCCAGCAGTGGTGGTCCGGGAGGGACCCAGTACTTC
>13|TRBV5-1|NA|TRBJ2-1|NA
CASSLEGFFEQFF
TGCGCCAGCAGCTTGGAGGGGTTCTTTGAGCAGTTCTTC
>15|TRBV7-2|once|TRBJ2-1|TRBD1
CASSSGTGAYNEQFF
TGTGCCAGCAGTTCCGGGACAGGGGCTTACAATGAGCAGTTCTTC
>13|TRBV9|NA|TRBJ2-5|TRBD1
CASSRDSQETQYF
TGTGCCAGCAGTCGGGACAGTCAAGAGACCCAGTACTTC
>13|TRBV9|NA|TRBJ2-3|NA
CASSADSTDTQYF
TGTGCCAGCAGCGCAGATAGCACAGATACGCAGTATTTT
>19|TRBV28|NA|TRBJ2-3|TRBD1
CASSFPTGVRTPGTDTQYF
TGTGCCAGCAGTTTCCCTACAGGGGTCCGAACACCTGGCACAGATACGCAGTATTTT
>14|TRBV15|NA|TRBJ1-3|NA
CATSLFLSGNTIYF
TGTGCCACCAGTCTTTTCCTCTCTGGAAACACCATATATTTT
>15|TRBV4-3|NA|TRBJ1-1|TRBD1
CASSGQAVANTEAFF
TGCGCCAGCAGCGGACAGGCGGTTGCGAACACTGAAGCTTTCTTT
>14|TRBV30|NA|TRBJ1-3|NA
CAWSGPRGRNTIYF
TGTGCCTGGAGTGGCCCCCGGGGGAGAAACACCATATATTTT
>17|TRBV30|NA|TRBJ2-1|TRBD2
CASSGLAGAQGYNEQFF
TGTGCCTCCTCTGGACTAGCGGGAGCCCAAGGCTACAATGAGCAGTTCTTC
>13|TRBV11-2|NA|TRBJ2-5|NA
CASRVTGEETQYF
TGTGCCAGCAGGGTAACGGGAGAAGAGACCCAGTACTTC
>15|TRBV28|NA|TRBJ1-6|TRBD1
CASSHERQGSSPLHF
TGTGCCAGCAGCCACGAAAGACAGGGAAGTTCACCCCTCCACTTT
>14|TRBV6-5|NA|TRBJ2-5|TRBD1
CASSYRTGLETQYF
TGTGCCAGCAGTTACAGGACAGGGCTGGAGACCCAGTACTTC
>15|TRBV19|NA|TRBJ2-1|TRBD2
CASTKLAGGLNEQFF
TGTGCCAGTACCAAACTAGCGGGAGGGCTCAATGAGCAGTTCTTC
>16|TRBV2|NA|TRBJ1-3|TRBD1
CASKPGQGARGNTIYF
TGTGCCAGTAAACCGGGACAGGGGGCTCGTGGAAACACCATATATTTT
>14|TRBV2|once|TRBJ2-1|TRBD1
CASKTTGADNEQFF
TGTGCCAGCAAAACGACAGGGGCCGACAATGAGCAGTTCTTC
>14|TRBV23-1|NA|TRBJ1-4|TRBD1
CASSHLTGWEKLFF
TGCGCCAGCAGTCACCTGACAGGGTGGGAAAAACTGTTTTTT
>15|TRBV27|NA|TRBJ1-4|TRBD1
CASRGGQTENEKLFF
TGTGCCAGCAGGGGGGGACAGACAGAGAATGAAAAACTGTTTTTT
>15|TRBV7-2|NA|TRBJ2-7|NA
CASSFGGPTPYEQYF
TGTGCCAGCAGCTTTGGGGGCCCCACCCCTTACGAGCAGTACTTC
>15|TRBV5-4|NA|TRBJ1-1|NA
CASTSSGGHSTEAFF
TGTGCCAGCACCTCTTCGGGGGGGCACAGCACTGAAGCTTTCTTT
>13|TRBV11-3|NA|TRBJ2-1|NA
CASSSTSYNEQFF
TGTGCCAGCAGCTCGACTAGTTACAATGAGCAGTTCTTC
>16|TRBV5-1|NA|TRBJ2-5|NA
CASSVGGGQGQETQYF
TGCGCCAGCAGCGTAGGAGGGGGCCAGGGACAAGAGACCCAGTACTTC
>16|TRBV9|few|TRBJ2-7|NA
CASSVALTAYSYEQYF
TGTGCCAGCAGCGTAGCTTTGACAGCTTACTCCTACGAGCAGTACTTC
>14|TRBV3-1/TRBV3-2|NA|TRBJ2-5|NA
CASSRQAQQETQYF
TGTGCCAGCAGTAGACAGGCCCAGCAAGAGACCCAGTACTTC
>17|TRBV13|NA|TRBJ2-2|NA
CASSLGQGAVNTGELFF
TGTGCCAGCAGCTTAGGACAGGGTGCAGTGAACACCGGGGAGCTGTTTTTT
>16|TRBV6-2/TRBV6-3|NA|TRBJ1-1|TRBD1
CASSYRRTGRDTEAFF
TGTGCCAGCAGTTACCGGAGGACAGGGAGGGACACTGAAGCTTTCTTT
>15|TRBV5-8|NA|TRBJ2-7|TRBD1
CASTVQQGALYEQYF
TGTGCCAGCACGGTTCAACAGGGGGCCCTTTACGAGCAGTACTTC
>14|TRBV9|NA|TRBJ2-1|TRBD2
CASSLAGEIGEQFF
TGTGCCAGCAGCTTAGCGGGAGAAATAGGGGAGCAGTTCTTC
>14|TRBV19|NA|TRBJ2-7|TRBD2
CASSQGLAGPEQYF
TGTGCCAGTAGCCAGGGACTAGCGGGGCCAGAGCAGTACTTC
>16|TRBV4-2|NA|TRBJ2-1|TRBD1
CASSQVGAGGNNEQFF
TGTGCCAGCAGCCAAGTGGGGGCAGGGGGAAACAATGAGCAGTTCTTC
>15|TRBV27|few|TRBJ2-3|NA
CASSFSDRNTDTQYF
TGTGCCAGCAGTTTCTCCGACAGAAACACAGATACGCAGTATTTT
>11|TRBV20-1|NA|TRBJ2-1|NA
CSAKSLNEQFF
TGCAGTGCTAAATCCCTCAATGAGCAGTTCTTC
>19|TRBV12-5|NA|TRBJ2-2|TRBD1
CASGLTQGALLLNTGELFF
TGTGCTAGTGGTTTGACCCAGGGGGCTTTACTCCTGAACACCGGGGAGCTGTTTTTT
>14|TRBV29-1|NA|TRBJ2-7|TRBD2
CSVRGTSESYEQYF
TGCAGCGTCAGAGGGACTAGCGAGTCCTACGAGCAGTACTTC
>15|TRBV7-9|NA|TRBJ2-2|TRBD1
CASSLVTGGTGELFF
TGTGCCAGCAGCTTAGTGACAGGGGGCACCGGGGAGCTGTTTTTT
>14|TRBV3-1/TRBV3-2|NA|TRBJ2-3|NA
CASSSSDSPDTQYF
TGTGCCAGCAGCTCCTCGGACTCTCCAGATACGCAGTATTTT
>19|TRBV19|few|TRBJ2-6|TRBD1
CASSIQPGGQGSGANVLTF
TGTGCCAGTAGTATACAGCCAGGGGGTCAGGGATCTGGGGCCAACGTCCTGACTTTC
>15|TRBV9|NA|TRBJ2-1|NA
CASTTGGGSLDEQFF
TGTGCCAGCACCACTGGGGGGGGCTCGCTGGATGAGCAGTTCTTC
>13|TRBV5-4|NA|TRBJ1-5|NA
CASSWDTNQPQHF
TGTGCCAGCAGCTGGGACACTAATCAGCCCCAGCATTTT
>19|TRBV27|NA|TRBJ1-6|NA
CASRSDSRGPSSYNSPLHF
TGTGCCAGCAGATCTGACAGCCGAGGCCCGAGCTCCTATAATTCACCCCTCCACTTT
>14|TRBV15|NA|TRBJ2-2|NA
CATSRSKGTGELFF
TGTGCCACCAGCAGATCAAAGGGGACCGGGGAGCTGTTTTTT
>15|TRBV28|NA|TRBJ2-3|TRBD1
CASWSWTGRTDTQYF
TGTGCCAGCTGGTCGTGGACAGGGCGTACAGATACGCAGTATTTT
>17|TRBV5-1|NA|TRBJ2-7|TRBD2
CASSSGLAGRGGYEQYF
TGCGCCAGCAGCAGTGGACTAGCGGGGAGGGGCGGCTACGAGCAGTACTTC
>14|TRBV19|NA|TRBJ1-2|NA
CASSIARTDYGYTF
TGTGCCAGTAGTATAGCCAGGACAGATTATGGCTACACCTTC
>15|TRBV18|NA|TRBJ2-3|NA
CASSPTGTITDTQYF
TGTGCCAGCTCGCCCACAGGGACTATCACAGATACGCAGTATTTT
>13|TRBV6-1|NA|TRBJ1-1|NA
CASSDRVNTEAFF
TGTGCCAGCAGTGACAGGGTGAACACTGAAGCTTTCTTT